This entry lists 25 T cell receptor beta chains sequenced from one sample in a study of cytomegalovirus exposure and HLA in healthy donors. Assay used: immunoSEQ multiplex PCR; TCRdb lists only in-frame clones, some missing. The sample contains about 360,000 clones, just over 85% of which appear only once. Sequencing input: PBMCs. Receptors were obtained from a woman between 18 and 29 years old in good health and CMV-seronegative.

This clone occurred a few times. This chain links TRBV9 with TRBJ2-7, with 7 bases fitting TRBD2. CDR3 length equals 13 residues. Germline lookup yields CDR1 SGDLS and CDR2 YYNGEE. V trimming: 7 bases; J trimming: 4 bases; junction bases outside the gene matches: 8. The CDR3: CASDSGRRYEQYF. The CDR3, as DNA: TGTGCCAGCGACTCCGGGAGGAGGTACGAGCAGTACTTC.

The chain uses TRBV30 and TRBJ1-4; D is undetermined. Trimming took off 0 bases at V and 8 bases at J, with 10 bases between the two ends. CDR3 size: 13 residues. Germline-derived CDR1 and CDR2 are GTSNPN and SVGIG (reference sequence). The CDR3 DNA is TGTGCCTGGAGTGTACATTTAGCCGAAAAACTGTTTTTT. Translated, it gives CAWSVHLAEKLFF.

The chain recombines TRBV6-5 with TRBJ2-1, with 15 bases aligning to TRBD2. The CDR3 sequence is 13 residues long. Trimming took 6 bases from V and 10 from J; bases not matched to a gene: 1. Germline assignment: CDR1 MNHEY and CDR2 SVGAGI. Here the CDR3 DNA reads TGTGCCAGCAGGGGGACTAGCGGGGGGGAGCAGTTCTTC. Encoded protein: CASRGTSGGEQFF.

The rearrangement uses TRBV7-6 and TRBJ1-4; 7 nucleotides agree with TRBD1. J lost 8 bases, V lost 0 bases, and 3 bases had no gene match. Germline V lookup: CDR1 SGHVS, CDR2 FNYEAQ. The CDR3 is 14 residues long. CDR3 nucleotides: TGTGCCAGCAGCTTAGCGACAGGGCGAGAAAAACTGTTTTTT. Its translation: CASSLATGREKLFF.

The chain recombines TRBV5-1 with TRBJ2-1; 16 bases are shared with TRBD2. The V segment lost 3 bases and the J segment 2 bases; nucleotides outside the gene matches: 2. Germline V gene sequence: CDR1 SGHRS, CDR2 YFSETQ. This CDR3 contains 17 residues. CDR3 in amino acids: CASSSGTSGGAYNEQFF. The CDR3, as DNA: TGCGCCAGCAGCTCCGGGACTAGCGGGGGGGCCTACAATGAGCAGTTCTTC.

V is TRBV5-6 and J is TRBJ1-2; D is undetermined. Looked up from germline, CDR1 is SGHDT and CDR2 is YYEEEE. The ends were cut back, 0 bases at V and 7 bases at J, with 10 bases in the middle. The CDR3 is made up of 13 amino acids. The CDR3 protein is CASSLVGRAGYTF. The CDR3 DNA reads TGTGCCAGCAGCTTGGTCGGGAGGGCTGGCTACACCTTC.

This clone was seen just once. The same CDR3 can be traced to other DNA sequences in this sample. This chain joins TRBV27 and TRBJ2-5, with TRBD2 as a possible D gene (6 bases). V lost 1 base, J lost 5 bases, and 11 bases lay in between. The CDR3 runs 14 residues. Looked up from germline, CDR1 is MNHEY and CDR2 is SMNVEV (reference sequence). The CDR3 DNA sequence: TGTGCCAGCAGTTTATTTAGCGGCGATGAGACCCAGTACTTC. This encodes CASSLFSGDETQYF.

The chain carries TRBV6-5 and TRBJ2-5; 8 nucleotides match TRBD1. V was pared by 6 bases and J by 0 bases, with 6 bases of the junction left unmatched. The CDR3 runs 15 residues. Germline V gives CDR1 MNHEY, CDR2 SVGAGI. CDR3 sequence (DNA): TGTGCCAGCAGACTCTACAGGGGGTACCAAGAGACCCAGTACTTC. This gives the protein CASRLYRGYQETQYF.

The J gene is TRBJ2-1, the V gene TRBV2; D gene ambiguous. The germline gives CDR1 SNHLY, CDR2 FYNNEI. The CDR3 runs 12 residues. V was pared by 4 bases and J by 7 bases, with 8 bases between. This chain's CDR3 is CASSGAHNEQFF. In DNA form, the CDR3 reads TGTGCCAGCAGTGGCGCCCATAATGAGCAGTTCTTC.

The rearrangement joins TRBV4-1 to TRBJ2-7; 9 bases match TRBD1. Germline CDR1 MGHRA, CDR2 YSYEKL. This CDR3 spans 15 amino acids. J was trimmed by 3 bases and V by 4 bases; bases with no gene match: 7. The chain's CDR3 is CASSRLPGQGYEQYF. The CDR3 region has the DNA TGCGCCAGCAGCCGACTTCCGGGACAGGGCTACGAGCAGTACTTC.

The chain employs TRBV5-1 and TRBJ2-1; D might be TRBD2 (7 bases). The CDR3 length is 15 residues. From germline, CDR1 is SGHRS and CDR2 YFSETQ. Trimming shortened V by 0 bases and J by 12 bases, and 19 bases separated the two germline ends. CDR3 DNA sequence: TGCGCCAGCAGCTTGGTATATCCTACGGGGGGCGGGCAGTTCTTC. Protein: CASSLVYPTGGGQFF.

The rearrangement uses TRBV5-1 and TRBJ1-1; a weak D match, TRBD1 (5 bases). Germline V CDR1 and CDR2: SGHRS, YFSETQ. The V end was cut by 3 bases, the J end by 0 bases, with 9 bases between. This CDR3 spans 14 amino acids. CDR3 amino acids: CASSSGVLNTEAFF. The DNA for the CDR3 is TGCGCCAGCAGCTCGGGGGTCCTGAACACTGAAGCTTTCTTT.

This chain uses TRBV4-1 with TRBJ2-7; TRBD2 aligns across 15 bases. The trim removed 0 bases at V and 4 bases at J, leaving 16 bases unmatched. The length of the CDR3 is 21 residues. The germline gives CDR1 MGHRA, CDR2 YSYEKL. CDR3 amino acids: CASSQDRRTSGRAPRGYEQYF. The CDR3 DNA follows: TGCGCCAGCAGCCAAGATCGTAGGACTAGCGGGAGGGCCCCTCGGGGGTACGAGCAGTACTTC.

The rearrangement uses TRBV7-9 and TRBJ1-3, with 7 bases aligning to TRBD1. Looked up from germline, CDR1 is SEHNR and CDR2 is FQNEAQ (reference sequence). The CDR3 has 14 residues. With V trimmed by 5 bases and J by 3 bases, 4 bases remained unmatched. CDR3 amino acids: CASSLTGVGNTIYF. The CDR3 DNA sequence: TGTGCCAGCAGCCTAACAGGGGTTGGAAACACCATATATTTT.

The chain combines TRBV7-2 with TRBJ2-3; TRBD1 agrees at 9 bases. This CDR3 has 15 residues. Per the germline V gene, CDR1 is SGHTA and CDR2 is FQGNSA. V lost 5 bases, J lost 3 bases, and 6 bases stayed unmatched. This CDR3 is CASSNRQGGTDTQYF. Written as DNA, the CDR3 is TGTGCCAGCAGCAACCGACAGGGGGGGACAGATACGCAGTATTTT.

In DNA form, the CDR3 reads TGTGCCAGCAGCTTAGATAGGGGTACCTATAACTATGGCTACACCTTC. Translating gives CASSLDRGTYNYGYTF. The V gene is TRBV7-2, the J gene TRBJ1-2; possibly TRBD1 for D (5 bases). V lost 1 base and J lost 1, with 13 bases in between. The CDR3 extends over 16 amino acids. Germline-derived CDR1 and CDR2 are SGHTA and FQGNSA.

This clone was detected a few times. The rearrangement uses TRBV2 and TRBJ2-7, with 7 bases fitting TRBD2. The germline V gene has CDR1 SNHLY and CDR2 FYNNEI. This CDR3 comprises 12 residues. The junction had 3 bases not matched to a gene; V was cut back by 7 bases and J by 3 bases. The CDR3 region has the DNA TGTGCCAGCACATTAGCGGGCTACGAGCAGTACTTC. This codes for CASTLAGYEQYF.

V is TRBV5-4 and J is TRBJ2-7; 7 bases are a match to TRBD1. Unmatched junction bases numbered 8, after V lost 2 bases and J lost 3 bases. This CDR3 has 15 amino acids. Looked up from germline, CDR1 is SGHNT and CDR2 is YYREEE (reference sequence). CDR3 DNA sequence: TGTGCCAGCAGCTTACCGGGACAGTGGATCTACGAGCAGTACTTC. Protein product: CASSLPGQWIYEQYF.

V and J are TRBV7-9 and TRBJ2-1; TRBD1 is a possible D gene (5 bases). Germline CDR1 reads SEHNR; CDR2 reads FQNEAQ (reference sequence). The CDR3 length is 16 residues. V dropped 2 bases and J dropped 5 bases, with 16 bases sitting between them. The CDR3 reads CASSLRRREVNNEQFF. The CDR3 coding sequence is TGTGCCAGCAGCTTAAGACGCAGGGAAGTTAACAATGAGCAGTTCTTC.

The chain is built from TRBV5-1 and TRBJ1-4; D not resolved. Between the trimmed V and J ends, which lost 2 bases and 5 bases, there was a span of 16 bases. There are 16 residues in the CDR3. Germline V gene lookup returns CDR1 SGHRS and CDR2 YFSETQ. CDR3 loop: CASSFRRSAWNEKLFF. In nucleotides, the CDR3 is TGCGCCAGCAGCTTCAGGAGGTCGGCCTGGAATGAAAAACTGTTTTTT.

V gene TRBV30 combines with J gene TRBJ1-3; a possible D gene is TRBD1 (5 bases). With 7 bases removed from V and 0 bases from J, the gap between germline ends came to 13 bases. This CDR3 region has 14 residues. Germline V lookup: CDR1 GTSNPN, CDR2 SVGIG (reference sequence). The CDR3 DNA follows: TGTGCCTACCAGGACGGGGGCTCTGGAAACACCATATATTTT. Translating it yields CAYQDGGSGNTIYF.

CDR3 sequence: CSVVVQGMRGYTF. The DNA of the CDR3 is TGCAGCGTTGTGGTACAGGGCATGAGGGGCTACACCTTC. The rearrangement joins TRBV29-1 to TRBJ1-2; a weak D match, TRBD1 (6 bases). The CDR3 is made up of 13 amino acids. CDR1 and CDR2 from the germline V gene are SQVTM and ANQGSEA. V lost 4 bases and J 8 bases, leaving 17 bases between the germline ends. Full variable domain (missing parts from reference TRBV29-1 and TRBJ1-2): SAVISQKPSRDICQRGTSLTIQCQVDSQVTMMFWYRQQPGQSLTLIATANQGSEATYESGFVIDKFPISRPNLTFSTLTVSNMSPEDSSIYLCSVVVQGMRGYTFGSGTRLTVV.

The rearrangement uses TRBV9 and TRBJ2-1; TRBD2 matches at 11 bases. In germline, CDR1 is SGDLS, CDR2 YYNGEE. CDR3 length: 19 amino acids. V lost 0 bases, J lost 7 bases, and 15 bases stayed unmatched. The CDR3 protein is CASSVVPTSGIGEWNEQFF. Here the CDR3 DNA reads TGTGCCAGCAGCGTAGTTCCGACTAGCGGGATTGGGGAGTGGAATGAGCAGTTCTTC.

The rearrangement joins TRBV25-1 to TRBJ2-5, with a possible D match to TRBD2 (7 bases). The V and J ends lost 6 bases and 1 base respectively, with 15 bases between them. Germline V gene sequence: CDR1 MGHDK, CDR2 SYGVNS. The CDR3 sequence is 15 residues long. CDR3 amino acids: CASSQGRGTQETQYF. CDR3 bases: TGTGCCAGCAGCCAGGGGCGGGGGACCCAAGAGACCCAGTACTTC.

This clone was seen more than once but under ten times. The rearrangement joins TRBV28 to TRBJ2-7; TRBD1 matches at 12 bases. The CDR3 sequence is 16 residues long. From germline, CDR1 is MDHEN and CDR2 SYDVKM. The V gene end was trimmed by 6 bases and the J gene end by 1 base; junction bases not matched to a gene: 7. The CDR3 here is CASRLLGQGASYEQYF. The CDR3 region has the DNA TGTGCCAGCAGATTGCTGGGACAGGGGGCTTCCTACGAGCAGTACTTC.